This is a list of T cell receptor beta chains from one sample in a study of T cell repertoires in cytomegalovirus infection. No antigen has been identified for these receptors. TCRdb used MiXCR to reprocess the reads, holding one entry per CDR3 protein. Here the sample spans about 130,000 distinct CDR3 sequences, 20% to 30% being singletons. The sequencing sample was made of PBMCs, sequenced either directly or after in vitro stimulation (not recorded which). The receptors were sampled from a human donor in good health (CMV status not recorded). Some clones in this sample may be carry-over from other donors' samples. Both conserved end residues are part of each CDR3. D genes are given only for firm matches. Size is stated for part of the rows, as once, few or many counts, or as a class when the clone is expanded.

D	size	J	V	CDR3	DNA
-	-	TRBJ1-1	TRBV6-2/TRBV6-3	CASSYDEVWAEAFF	TGTGCCAGCAGTTACGATGAGGTATGGGCAGAAGCTTTCTTT
-	-	TRBJ1-1	TRBV12-3/TRBV12-4	CASSLGGIWNTEAFF	TGTGCCAGCAGTTTAGGGGGAATCTGGAACACTGAAGCTTTCTTT
-	few	TRBJ2-5	TRBV29-1	CSVGTDQETQYF	TGCAGCGTTGGTACAGACCAAGAGACCCAGTACTTC
-	few	TRBJ2-5	TRBV7-6	CASSRDRDKETQYF	TGTGCCAGCAGCCGAGACCGGGACAAGGAGACCCAGTACTTC
TRBD1	-	TRBJ1-2	TRBV12-3/TRBV12-4	CASSLSGTGGGYTF	TGTGCCAGCAGTTTAAGCGGGACAGGGGGCGGCTACACCTTC
TRBD1	few	TRBJ2-2	TRBV19	CASNGDSENTGELFF	TGTGCCAGTAACGGGGACAGCGAAAACACCGGGGAGCTGTTTTTT
-	few	TRBJ1-1	TRBV10-3	CAISERETGVGAFF	TGTGCCATCAGTGAGCGGGAGACAGGCGTGGGGGCTTTCTTT
-	many	TRBJ1-5	TRBV7-9	CASSLQEDQPQHF	TGTGCCAGCAGCTTACAGGAAGATCAGCCCCAGCATTTT
-	many	TRBJ1-1	TRBV27	CASSRPPGQGEAFF	TGTGCCAGCAGCCGACCCCCCGGGCAGGGTGAAGCTTTCTTT
-	-	TRBJ1-1	TRBV4-1	CASSLSLGESVAFF	TGCGCCAGCAGCCTTTCCTTAGGGGAATCGGTGGCTTTCTTT
-	-	TRBJ2-6	TRBV19	CASKRGSGANVLTF	TGTGCCAGTAAGAGGGGGTCTGGGGCCAACGTCCTGACTTTC
-	-	TRBJ2-7	TRBV29-1	CSVDGQGISEQYF	TGCAGCGTTGACGGGCAGGGGATTAGCGAGCAGTACTTC
-	-	TRBJ2-7	TRBV19	CASSIDVRSYEQYF	TGTGCCAGTAGTATAGATGTGAGGTCCTACGAGCAGTACTTC
TRBD2	-	TRBJ2-5	TRBV11-2	CASSVNSGGSLETQYF	TGTGCCAGCAGCGTTAATTCGGGCGGGAGCCTAGAGACCCAGTACTTC
-	-	TRBJ2-2	TRBV28	CASRPYPGELFF	TGTGCCAGCAGACCTTACCCGGGGGAGCTGTTTTTT
-	-	TRBJ1-5	TRBV6-6	CASSSPILSNQPQHF	TGTGCCAGCAGTTCCCCCATCCTTAGCAATCAGCCCCAGCATTTT
-	few	TRBJ2-2	TRBV5-4	CASSSDGTGELFF	TGTGCCAGCAGCTCGGACGGCACCGGGGAGCTGTTTTTT
-	-	TRBJ1-3	TRBV5-1	CASSLASETGNTIYF	TGCGCCAGCAGCTTGGCGTCAGAAACTGGAAACACCATATATTTT
-	-	TRBJ1-3	TRBV2	CASSTQGNTIYF	TGTGCCAGCAGTACTCAAGGAAACACCATATATTTT
-	once	TRBJ2-5	TRBV18	CASSPPSGQETQYF	TGTGCCAGCTCACCCCCAAGCGGACAAGAGACCCAGTACTTC
-	-	TRBJ2-4	TRBV4-1	CASSQPTRGAKNIQYF	TGCGCCAGCAGCCAACCGACTAGAGGTGCCAAAAACATTCAGTACTTC
-	-	TRBJ2-1	TRBV11-2	CASSPLGGTMAYNEQFF	TGTGCCAGCAGCCCCCTAGGTGGGACAATGGCCTACAATGAGCAGTTCTTC
-	-	TRBJ2-1	TRBV4-1	CASSQNDGYNEQFF	TGCGCCAGCAGCCAAAACGACGGGTACAATGAGCAGTTCTTC
-	many	TRBJ1-5	TRBV7-8	CASSLEGDQHF	TGTGCCAGCAGCTTAGAAGGGGACCAGCATTTT
-	many	TRBJ1-6	TRBV7-2	CASSPSVQNYSPLHF	TGTGCCAGCAGCCCCTCGGTACAGAACTATTCACCCCTCCACTTT
-	many	TRBJ2-1	TRBV28	CASSLSLVAELQRYNEQFF	TGTGCCAGCAGTTTATCTCTCGTCGCGGAGTTGCAACGTTACAATGAGCAGTTCTTC